The sequence of this TCR beta chain was determined in a study of T cell repertoires in cytomegalovirus infection. The overall study: Newly reported HLA-C-restricted and thoroughly characterized HLA-B-restricted CMV epitopes were employed. The study, taken as a whole, reports: Predominance within the ex vivo response was attributable to HLA-C-restricted CMV-specific TCR beta clonotypes. Identification of carriers of CMV plus the relevant HLA was performed using cumulative public TCR beta family frequency.

TCRdb re-called the reads through MiXCR, storing one row per CDR3 protein. The data hold hundreds of thousands of distinct CDR3 sequences, with 33% observed a single time. This clonotype was seen more than once but under ten times. The target antigen is unknown. The source is a human donor in good health (CMV status not recorded). Some clones in this sample may be carry-over from other donors' samples. Specimen: cultured PBMCs, collected from culture after CMV antigen stimulation.

The CDR3 protein is CASRTAGGGNEQFF. The CDR3 DNA follows: TGTGCCAGCAGAACCGCCGGGGGGGGGAATGAGCAGTTCTTC. The chain is built from TRBV27 and TRBJ2-1; TRBD2 matches at 8 bases. V shed 6 bases and J 7 bases; nucleotides not matched to a gene: 8. Germline CDR1 and CDR2: MNHEY and SMNVEV (reference sequence). The CDR3 covers 14 residues.